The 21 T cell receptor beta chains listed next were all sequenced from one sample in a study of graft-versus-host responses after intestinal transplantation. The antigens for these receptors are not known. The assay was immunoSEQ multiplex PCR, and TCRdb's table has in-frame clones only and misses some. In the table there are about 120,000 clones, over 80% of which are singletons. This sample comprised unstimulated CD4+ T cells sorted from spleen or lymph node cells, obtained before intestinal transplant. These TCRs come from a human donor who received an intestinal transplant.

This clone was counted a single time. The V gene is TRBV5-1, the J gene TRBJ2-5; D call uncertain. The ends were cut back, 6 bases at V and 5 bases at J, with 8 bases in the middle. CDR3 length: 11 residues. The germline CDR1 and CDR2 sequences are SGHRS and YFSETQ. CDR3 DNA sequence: TGCGCCAGCATGGGTGGCGAGACCCAGTACTTC. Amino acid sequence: CASMGGETQYF.

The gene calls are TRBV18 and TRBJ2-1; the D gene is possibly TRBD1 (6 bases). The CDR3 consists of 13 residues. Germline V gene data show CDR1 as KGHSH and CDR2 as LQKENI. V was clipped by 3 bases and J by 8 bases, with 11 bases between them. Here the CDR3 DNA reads TGTGCCAGCTCACCGCAGGGGACCGATGAGCAGTTCTTC. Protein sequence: CASSPQGTDEQFF. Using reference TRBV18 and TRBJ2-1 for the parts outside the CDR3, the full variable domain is NAGVMQNPRHLVRRRGQEARLRCSPMKGHSHVYWYRQLPEEGLKFMVYLQKENIIDESGMPKERFSAEFPKEGPSILRIQQVVRGDSAAYFCASSPQGTDEQFFGPGTRLTVL.

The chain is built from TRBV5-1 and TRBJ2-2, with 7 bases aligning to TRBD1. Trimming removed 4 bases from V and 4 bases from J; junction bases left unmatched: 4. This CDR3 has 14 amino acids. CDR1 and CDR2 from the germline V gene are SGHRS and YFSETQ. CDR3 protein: CASSPTGSTGELFF. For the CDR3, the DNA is TGCGCCAGCAGCCCGACAGGGAGCACCGGGGAGCTGTTTTTT.

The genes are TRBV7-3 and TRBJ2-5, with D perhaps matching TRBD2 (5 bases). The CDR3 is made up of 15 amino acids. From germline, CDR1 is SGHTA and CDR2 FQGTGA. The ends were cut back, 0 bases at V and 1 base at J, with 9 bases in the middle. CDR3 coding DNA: TGTGCCAGCAGCTTAACAGGGAGCGGCCAAGAGACCCAGTACTTC. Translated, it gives CASSLTGSGQETQYF.

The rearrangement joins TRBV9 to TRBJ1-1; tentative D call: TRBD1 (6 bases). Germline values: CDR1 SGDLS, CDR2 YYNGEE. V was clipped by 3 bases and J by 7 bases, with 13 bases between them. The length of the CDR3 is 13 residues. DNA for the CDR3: TGTGCCAGCAGCGCAACAGGGAGGGATGAAGCTTTCTTT. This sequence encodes CASSATGRDEAFF.

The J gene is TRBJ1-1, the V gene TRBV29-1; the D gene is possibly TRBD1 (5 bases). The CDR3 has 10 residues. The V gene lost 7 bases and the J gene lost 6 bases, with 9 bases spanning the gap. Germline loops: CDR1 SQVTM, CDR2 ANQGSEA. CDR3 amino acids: CSAQDAEAFF. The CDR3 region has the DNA TGCAGCGCACAGGACGCTGAAGCTTTCTTT.

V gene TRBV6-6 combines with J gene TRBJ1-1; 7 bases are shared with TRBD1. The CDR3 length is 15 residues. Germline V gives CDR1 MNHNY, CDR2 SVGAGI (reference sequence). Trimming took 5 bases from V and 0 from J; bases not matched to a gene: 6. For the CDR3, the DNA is TGTGCCAGCAGTCCGGGACAGCCTTTGAACACTGAAGCTTTCTTT. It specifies CASSPGQPLNTEAFF.

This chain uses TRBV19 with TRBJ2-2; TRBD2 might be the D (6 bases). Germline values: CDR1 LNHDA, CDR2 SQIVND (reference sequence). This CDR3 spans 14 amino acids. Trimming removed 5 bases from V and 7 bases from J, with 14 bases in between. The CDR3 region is CASSSGLPVGELFF. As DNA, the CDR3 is TGTGCCAGTAGTTCGGGACTCCCTGTCGGGGAGCTGTTTTTT.

The CDR3 nucleotides read TGTGCCAGCAGCTTAGTCCCCCCGCCGGGCAATGAAAAACTGTTTTTT. This translates into CASSLVPPPGNEKLFF. The chain links TRBV7-9 to TRBJ1-4; D is undetermined. Germline CDR1 and CDR2: SEHNR and FQNEAQ (reference sequence). Trimming left V 1 base short and J 5 bases short, with 14 bases between. This CDR3 is built from 16 residues.

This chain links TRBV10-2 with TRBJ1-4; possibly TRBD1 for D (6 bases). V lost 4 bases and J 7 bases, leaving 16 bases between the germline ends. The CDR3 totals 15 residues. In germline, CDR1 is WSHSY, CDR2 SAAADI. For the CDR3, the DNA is TGCGCCAGCAGTGCACCGGGGGGCGGAGTTGAAAAACTGTTTTTT. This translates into CASSAPGGGVEKLFF.

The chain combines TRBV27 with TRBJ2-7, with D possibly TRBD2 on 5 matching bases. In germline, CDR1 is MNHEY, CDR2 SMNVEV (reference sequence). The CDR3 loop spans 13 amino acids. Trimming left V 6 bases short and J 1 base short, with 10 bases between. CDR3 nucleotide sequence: TGTGCCAGCAGAATAAGCGGATCCTACGAGCAGTACTTC. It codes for CASRISGSYEQYF.

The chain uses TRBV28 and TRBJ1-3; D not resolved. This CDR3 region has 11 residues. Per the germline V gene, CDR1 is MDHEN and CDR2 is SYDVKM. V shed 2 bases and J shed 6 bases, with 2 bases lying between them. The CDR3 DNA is TGTGCCAGCAGTTTACTAAACACCATATATTTT. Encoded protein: CASSLLNTIYF.

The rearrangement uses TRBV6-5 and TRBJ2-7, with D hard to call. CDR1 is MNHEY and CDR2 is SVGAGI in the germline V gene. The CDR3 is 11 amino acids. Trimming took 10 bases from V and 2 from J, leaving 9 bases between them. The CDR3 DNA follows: TGTGCCACAGCCCAGACCTACGAGCAGTACTTC. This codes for CATAQTYEQYF.

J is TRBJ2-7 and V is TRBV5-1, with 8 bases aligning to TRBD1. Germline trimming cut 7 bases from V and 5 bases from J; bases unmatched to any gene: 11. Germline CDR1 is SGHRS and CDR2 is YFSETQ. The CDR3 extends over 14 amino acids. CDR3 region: CASSRDRLYNEQYF. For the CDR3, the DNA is TGCGCCAGCTCCCGGGACAGGCTTTATAACGAGCAGTACTTC.

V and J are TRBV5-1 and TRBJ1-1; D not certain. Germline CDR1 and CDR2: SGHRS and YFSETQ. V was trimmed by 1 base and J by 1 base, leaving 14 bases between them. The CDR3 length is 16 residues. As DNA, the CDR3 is TGCGCCAGCAGCTTGATCGGTAGCCAGGCGAACACTGAAGCTTTCTTT. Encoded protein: CASSLIGSQANTEAFF. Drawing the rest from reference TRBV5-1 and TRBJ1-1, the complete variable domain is KAGVTQTPRYLIKTRGQQVTLSCSPISGHRSVSWYQQTPGQGLQFLFEYFSETQRNKGNFPGRFSGRQFSNSRSEMNVSTLELGDSALYLCASSLIGSQANTEAFFGQGTRLTVV.

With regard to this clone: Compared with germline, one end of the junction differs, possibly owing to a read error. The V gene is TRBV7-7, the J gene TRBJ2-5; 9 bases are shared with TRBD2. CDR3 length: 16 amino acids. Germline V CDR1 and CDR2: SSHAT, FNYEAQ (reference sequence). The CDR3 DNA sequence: TGTGCTAGCAGCTTAGCGGGGGCTGGGTACCAAGAGACCCAGTACTTC. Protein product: CASSLAGAGYQETQYF.

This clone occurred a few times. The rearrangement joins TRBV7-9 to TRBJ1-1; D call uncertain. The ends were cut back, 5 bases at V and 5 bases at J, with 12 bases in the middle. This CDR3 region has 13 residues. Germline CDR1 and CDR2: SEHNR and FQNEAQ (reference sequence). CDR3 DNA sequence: TGTGCCAGCAGCCAGATGACCGTAACTGAAGCTTTCTTT. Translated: CASSQMTVTEAFF.

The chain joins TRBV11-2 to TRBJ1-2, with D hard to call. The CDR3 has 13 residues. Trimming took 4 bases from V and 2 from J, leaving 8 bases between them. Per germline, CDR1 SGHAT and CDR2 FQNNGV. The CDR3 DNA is TGTGCCAGCAGCTCCCGCTCCAACTATGGCTACACCTTC. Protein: CASSSRSNYGYTF.

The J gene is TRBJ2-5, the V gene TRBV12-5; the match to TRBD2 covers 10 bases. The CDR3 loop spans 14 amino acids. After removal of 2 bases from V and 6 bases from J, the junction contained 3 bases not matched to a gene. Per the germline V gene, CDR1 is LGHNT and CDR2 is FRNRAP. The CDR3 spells CASGLSSGRQTQYF. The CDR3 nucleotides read TGTGCTAGTGGTTTGTCTAGCGGGAGACAGACCCAGTACTTC. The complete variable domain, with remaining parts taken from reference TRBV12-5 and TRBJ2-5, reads DARVTQTPRHKVTEMGQEVTMRCQPILGHNTVFWYRQTMMQGLELLAYFRNRAPLDDSGMPKDRFSAEMPDATLATLKIQPSEPRDSAVYFCASGLSSGRQTQYFGPGTRLLVL.

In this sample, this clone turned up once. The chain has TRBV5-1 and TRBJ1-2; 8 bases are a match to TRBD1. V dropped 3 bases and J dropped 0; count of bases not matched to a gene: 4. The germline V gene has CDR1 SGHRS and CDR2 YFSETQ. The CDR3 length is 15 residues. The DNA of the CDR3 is TGCGCCAGCAGCTCGACAGGGGCGACTAACTATGGCTACACCTTC. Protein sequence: CASSSTGATNYGYTF.

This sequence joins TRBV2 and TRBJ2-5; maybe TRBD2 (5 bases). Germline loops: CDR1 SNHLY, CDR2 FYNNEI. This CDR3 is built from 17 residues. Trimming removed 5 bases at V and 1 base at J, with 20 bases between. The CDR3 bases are TGTGCCAGCAGTCTGACACAGATAAGCGGTCCCCAAGAGACCCAGTACTTC. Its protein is CASSLTQISGPQETQYF.